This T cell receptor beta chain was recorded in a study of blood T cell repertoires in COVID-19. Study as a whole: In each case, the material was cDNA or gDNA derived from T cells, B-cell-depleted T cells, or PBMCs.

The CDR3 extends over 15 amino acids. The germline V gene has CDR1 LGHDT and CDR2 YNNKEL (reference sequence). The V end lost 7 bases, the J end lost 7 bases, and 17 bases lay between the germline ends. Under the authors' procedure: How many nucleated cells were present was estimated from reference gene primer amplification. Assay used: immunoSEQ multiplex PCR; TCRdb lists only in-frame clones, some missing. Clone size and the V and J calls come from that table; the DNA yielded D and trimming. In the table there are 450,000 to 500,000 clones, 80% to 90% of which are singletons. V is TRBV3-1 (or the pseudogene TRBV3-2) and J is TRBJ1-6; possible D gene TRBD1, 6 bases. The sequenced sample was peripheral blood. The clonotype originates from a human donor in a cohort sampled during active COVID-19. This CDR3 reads CASTPGGGPNSPLHF. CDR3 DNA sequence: TGTGCCAGCACCCCGGGGGGGGGCCCAAATTCACCCCTCCACTTT.